Included here is one T cell receptor beta chain sequence, with context. Its antigen remains unidentified. Each CDR3 protein gets one entry after TCRdb re-called the RT-PCR reads with MiXCR. The sample yields about 700,000 distinct CDR3 sequences, over 11% seen once. This sample was taken from a study of response to subunit inactivated influenza vaccine. Findings and limits, study-wide: T cells newly recruited by each seasonal influenza vaccination are few, the authors suggested.

This clonotype was obtained from a man aged 45-65 years who received an inactivated influenza vaccine. Sample: PBMCs from blood, taken around 15 days before vaccination.

CDR3 sequence (DNA): TGCGCCAGCAGCCAAGATCTCGGGCGGGAGTTAGGCATTCAGTACTTC. It is translated as CASSQDLGRELGIQYF. The genes are TRBV4-3 and TRBJ2-4; 7 bases align to TRBD2. Per the germline V gene, CDR1 is LGHNA and CDR2 is YSLEER. The CDR3 length is 16 residues. The V segment lost 0 bases and the J segment 9 bases; nucleotides outside the gene matches: 11.